This TCR beta chain was identified in a study of T cell responses to AZD1222 COVID-19 vaccine. Germline lookup yields CDR1 SGHTA and CDR2 FQGNSA. The CDR3 has 14 residues. The ends were cut back, 2 bases at V and 8 bases at J, with 15 bases in the middle. Sequencing was performed with immunoSEQ multiplex PCR; in TCRdb, only in-frame clones are kept and a portion is missing. The sample holds under 200,000 clones, roughly 90% seen once. Points from the study as a whole: Unmutated variant regions are reportedly targeted by nearly half of spike-specific TCRs.

Worth noting for this clone: What it recognizes is unknown.

The receptor was derived from an adult in good health. Sequenced here: peripheral blood, sampled on day 0 of AZD1222 vaccination. This chain joins TRBV7-2 and TRBJ1-2; no definite D call. For the CDR3, the DNA is TGTGCCAGCAGCTTACTGCCGGGGAGGTCAGGCTACACCTTC. Translated: CASSLLPGRSGYTF.